This T cell receptor (beta chain) was obtained from a study of CXCR3-negative and CXCR3-positive naive CD8 T cells. Study conclusions and caveats: CXCR3-positive naive cells carried more hydrophobic TRB CDR3s than CXCR3-negative naive cells did.

Of note for this clonotype: What it binds is unknown.

Germline V gene sequence: CDR1 MNHEY, CDR2 SVGAGI. The CDR3 runs 15 residues. The study made its TRB cDNA libraries by 5' RACE, adding UMI labels. From the 5' RACE reads, TCRdb lists one entry per CDR3 protein and no DNA. Listed are about 98,000 distinct CDR3 sequences; 0.85% to 1.4% falls within the top ten. This receptor was taken from a human donor in good health. Some clones in this sample may be carry-over from other donors' samples. Sequenced material: naive CXCR3+ CD8+ T cells from blood. As for subset: CD45RO-CCR7+CD27+CD95- naive CD8+ T cells expressing CXCR3 (TNR3+). The chain is built from TRBV6-5 and TRBJ2-2. The CDR3 region is CASSSPGMNTGELFF.